The present T cell receptor (beta chain) was sequenced within a study of blood T cell repertoires in COVID-19. Looking at the study overall: COVID-19 samples collected from the United States, Italy and Spain covered acute and convalescent phases. T cells, B-cell-depleted T cells, or PBMCs supplied cDNA or gDNA.

Germline lookup yields CDR1 LGHNA and CDR2 YSLEER. The CDR3 has 15 amino acids. V lost 0 bases, J lost 4 bases, and 9 bases lay in between. Original processing notes: For nucleated cells, counts were estimated from reference gene primer amplification. The repertoire was sequenced with immunoSEQ multiplex PCR; TCRdb's copy has only in-frame clones and lacks some. That table furnishes V, J and clone size, whereas the DNA furnished D and trimming. The profile shows over 200,000 clones, roughly nine tenths of them singletons. The TCR originated in a man aged 25-40 years who had recovered from COVID-19. This chain joins TRBV4-3 and TRBJ2-2, with D perhaps TRBD2 (6 bases). The specimen sequenced was PBMCs or T cells enriched from blood (not recorded which). CDR3 coding DNA: TGCGCCAGCAGCCAAGACGCGGGGCCCACCGGGGAGCTGTTTTTT. Amino acid sequence: CASSQDAGPTGELFF.